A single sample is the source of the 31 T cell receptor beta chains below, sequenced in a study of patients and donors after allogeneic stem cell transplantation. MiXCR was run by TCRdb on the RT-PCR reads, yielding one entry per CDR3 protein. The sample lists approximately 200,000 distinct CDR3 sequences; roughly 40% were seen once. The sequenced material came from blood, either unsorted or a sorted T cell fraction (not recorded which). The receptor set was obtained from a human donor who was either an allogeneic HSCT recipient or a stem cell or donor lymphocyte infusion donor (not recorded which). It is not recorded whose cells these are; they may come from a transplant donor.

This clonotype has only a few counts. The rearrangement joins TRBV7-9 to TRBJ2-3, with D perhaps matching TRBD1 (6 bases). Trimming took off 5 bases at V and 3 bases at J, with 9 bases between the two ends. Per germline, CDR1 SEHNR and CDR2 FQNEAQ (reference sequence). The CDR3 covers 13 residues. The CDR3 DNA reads TGTGCCAGCAGCCCAACAGGGACAGATACGCAGTATTTT. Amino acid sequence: CASSPTGTDTQYF. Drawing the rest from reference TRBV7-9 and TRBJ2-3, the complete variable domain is DTGVSQNPRHKITKRGQNVTFRCDPISEHNRLYWYRQTLGQGPEFLTYFQNEAQLEKSRLLSDRFSAERPKGSFSTLEIQRTEQGDSAMYLCASSPTGTDTQYFGPGTRLTVL.

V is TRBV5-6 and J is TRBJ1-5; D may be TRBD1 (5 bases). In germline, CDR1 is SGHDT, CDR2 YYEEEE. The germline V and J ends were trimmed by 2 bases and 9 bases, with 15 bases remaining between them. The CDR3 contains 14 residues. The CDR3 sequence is CASSFGGVAWPQHF. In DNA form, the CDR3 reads TGTGCCAGCAGCTTTGGGGGGGTCGCGTGGCCCCAGCATTTT.

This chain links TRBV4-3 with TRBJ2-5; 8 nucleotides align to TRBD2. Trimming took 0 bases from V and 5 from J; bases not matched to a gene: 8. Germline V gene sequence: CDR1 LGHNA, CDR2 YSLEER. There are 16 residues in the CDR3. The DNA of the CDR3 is TGCGCCAGCAGCCAAGATAGCAACGGGAGGGGCGAGACCCAGTACTTC. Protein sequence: CASSQDSNGRGETQYF.

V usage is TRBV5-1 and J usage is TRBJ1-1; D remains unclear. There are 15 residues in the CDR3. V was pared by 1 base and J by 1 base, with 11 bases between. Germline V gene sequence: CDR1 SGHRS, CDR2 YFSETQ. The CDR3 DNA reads TGCGCCAGCAGCTTGCAGGCTTTGTCGAACACTGAAGCTTTCTTT. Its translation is CASSLQALSNTEAFF. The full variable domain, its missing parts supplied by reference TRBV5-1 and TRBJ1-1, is KAGVTQTPRYLIKTRGQQVTLSCSPISGHRSVSWYQQTPGQGLQFLFEYFSETQRNKGNFPGRFSGRQFSNSRSEMNVSTLELGDSALYLCASSLQALSNTEAFFGQGTRLTVV.

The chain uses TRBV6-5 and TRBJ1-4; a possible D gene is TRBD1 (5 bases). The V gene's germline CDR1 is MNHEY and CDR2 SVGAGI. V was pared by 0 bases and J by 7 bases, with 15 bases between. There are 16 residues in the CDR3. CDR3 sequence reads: CASSYSRAGLGEKLFF. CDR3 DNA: TGTGCCAGCAGTTACTCGAGAGCAGGGTTGGGTGAAAAACTGTTTTTT.

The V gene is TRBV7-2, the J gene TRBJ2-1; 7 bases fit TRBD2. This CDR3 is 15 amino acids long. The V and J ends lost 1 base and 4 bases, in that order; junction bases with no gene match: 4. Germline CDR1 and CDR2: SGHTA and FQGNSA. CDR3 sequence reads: CASSLDAGVYNEQFF. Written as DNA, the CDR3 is TGTGCCAGCAGCTTAGATGCGGGAGTGTACAATGAGCAGTTCTTC. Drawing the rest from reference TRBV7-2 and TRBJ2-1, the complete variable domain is GAGVSQSPSNKVTEKGKDVELRCDPISGHTALYWYRQSLGQGLEFLIYFQGNSAPDKSGLPSDRFSAERTGGSVSTLTIQRTQQEDSAVYLCASSLDAGVYNEQFFGPGTRLTVL.

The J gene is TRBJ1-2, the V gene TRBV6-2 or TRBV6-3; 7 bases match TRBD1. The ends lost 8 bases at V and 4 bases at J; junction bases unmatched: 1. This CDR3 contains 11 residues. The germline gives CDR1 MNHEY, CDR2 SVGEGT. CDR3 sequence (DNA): TGTGCCAGCGGGGACAGCTATGGCTACACCTTC. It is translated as CASGDSYGYTF.

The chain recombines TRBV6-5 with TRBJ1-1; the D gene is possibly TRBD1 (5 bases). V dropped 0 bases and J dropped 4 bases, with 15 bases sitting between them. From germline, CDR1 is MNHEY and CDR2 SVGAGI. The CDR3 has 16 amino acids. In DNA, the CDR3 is TGTGCCAGCAGTTACTCGGCAAGGGTAACAGGCACTGAAGCTTTCTTT. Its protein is CASSYSARVTGTEAFF.

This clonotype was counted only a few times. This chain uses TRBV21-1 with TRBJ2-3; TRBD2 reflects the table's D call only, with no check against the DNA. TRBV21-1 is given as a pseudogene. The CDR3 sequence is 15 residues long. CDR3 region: CASSLLAGSTDTQYF. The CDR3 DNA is TGTGCCAGCAGCCTCCTAGCGGGAAGCACAGATACGCAGTATTTT.

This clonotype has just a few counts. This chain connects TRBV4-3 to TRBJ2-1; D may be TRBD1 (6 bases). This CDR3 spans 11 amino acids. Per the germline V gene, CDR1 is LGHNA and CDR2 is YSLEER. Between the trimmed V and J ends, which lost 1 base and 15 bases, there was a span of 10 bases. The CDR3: CASSQAGQPFF. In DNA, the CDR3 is TGCGCCAGCAGCCAAGCGGGACAACCGTTCTTC.

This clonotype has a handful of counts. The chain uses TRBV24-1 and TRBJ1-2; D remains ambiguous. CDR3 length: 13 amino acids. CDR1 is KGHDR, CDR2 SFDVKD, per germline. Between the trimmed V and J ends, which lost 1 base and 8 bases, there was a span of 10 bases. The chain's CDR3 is CATSDFGGAGYTF. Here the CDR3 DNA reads TGTGCCACCAGTGATTTTGGCGGAGCGGGCTACACCTTC.

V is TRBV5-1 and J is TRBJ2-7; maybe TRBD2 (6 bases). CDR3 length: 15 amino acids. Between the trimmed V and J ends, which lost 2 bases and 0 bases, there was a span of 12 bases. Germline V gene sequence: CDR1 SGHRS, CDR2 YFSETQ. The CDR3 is CASSFLGGSSYEQYF. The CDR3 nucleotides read TGCGCCAGCAGCTTCCTAGGAGGGAGCTCCTACGAGCAGTACTTC.

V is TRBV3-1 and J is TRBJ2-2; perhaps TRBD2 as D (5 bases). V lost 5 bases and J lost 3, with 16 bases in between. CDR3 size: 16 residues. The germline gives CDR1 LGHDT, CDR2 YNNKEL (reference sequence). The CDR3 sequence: CASSFEMAGDTGELFF. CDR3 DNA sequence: TGTGCCAGCAGCTTCGAAATGGCGGGCGACACCGGGGAGCTGTTTTTT.

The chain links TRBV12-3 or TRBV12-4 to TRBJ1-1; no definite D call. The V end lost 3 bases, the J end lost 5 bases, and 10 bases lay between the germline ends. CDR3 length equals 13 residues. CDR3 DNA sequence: TGTGCCAGCAGTTTGGATCGAACAACTGAAGCTTTCTTT. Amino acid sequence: CASSLDRTTEAFF.

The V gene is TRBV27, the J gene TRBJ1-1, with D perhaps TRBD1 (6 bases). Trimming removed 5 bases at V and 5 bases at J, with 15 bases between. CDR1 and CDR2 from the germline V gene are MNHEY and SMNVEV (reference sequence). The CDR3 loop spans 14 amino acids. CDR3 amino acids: CASSLSGGYTEAFF. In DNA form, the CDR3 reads TGTGCCAGCAGTCTCAGCGGGGGCTATACTGAAGCTTTCTTT.

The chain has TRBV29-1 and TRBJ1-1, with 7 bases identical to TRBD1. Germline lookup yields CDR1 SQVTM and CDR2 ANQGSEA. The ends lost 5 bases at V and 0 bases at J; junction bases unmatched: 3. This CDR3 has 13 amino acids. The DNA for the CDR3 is TGCAGCGTTCCAACAGGGGTGAACACTGAAGCTTTCTTT. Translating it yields CSVPTGVNTEAFF.

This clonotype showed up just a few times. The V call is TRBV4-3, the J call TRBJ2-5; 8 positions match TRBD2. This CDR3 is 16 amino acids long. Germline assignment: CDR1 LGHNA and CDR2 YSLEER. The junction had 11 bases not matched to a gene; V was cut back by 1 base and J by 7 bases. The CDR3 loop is CASSQGAGTRLSTQYF. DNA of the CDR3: TGCGCCAGCAGCCAAGGCGCCGGGACTAGACTTTCGACCCAGTACTTC.

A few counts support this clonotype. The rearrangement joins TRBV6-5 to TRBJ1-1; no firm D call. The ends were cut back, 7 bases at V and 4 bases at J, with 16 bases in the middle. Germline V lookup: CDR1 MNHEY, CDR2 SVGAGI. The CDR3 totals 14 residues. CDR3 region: CASTPNVAGTEAFF. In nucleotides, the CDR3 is TGTGCCAGCACCCCGAACGTAGCGGGCACTGAAGCTTTCTTT.

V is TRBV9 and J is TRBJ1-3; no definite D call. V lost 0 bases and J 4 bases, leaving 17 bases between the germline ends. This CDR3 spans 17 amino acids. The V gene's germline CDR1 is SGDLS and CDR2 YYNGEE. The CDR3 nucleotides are TGTGCCAGCAGCGTAGCCTCCCGGCCCACAGCCGGAAACACCATATATTTT. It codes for CASSVASRPTAGNTIYF.

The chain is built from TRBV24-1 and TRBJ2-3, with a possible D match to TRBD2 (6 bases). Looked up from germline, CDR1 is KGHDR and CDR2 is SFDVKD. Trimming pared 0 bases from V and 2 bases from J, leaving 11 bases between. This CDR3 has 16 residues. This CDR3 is CATSDLHGGITDTQYF. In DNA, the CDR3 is TGTGCCACCAGTGATTTGCACGGCGGGATCACAGATACGCAGTATTTT.

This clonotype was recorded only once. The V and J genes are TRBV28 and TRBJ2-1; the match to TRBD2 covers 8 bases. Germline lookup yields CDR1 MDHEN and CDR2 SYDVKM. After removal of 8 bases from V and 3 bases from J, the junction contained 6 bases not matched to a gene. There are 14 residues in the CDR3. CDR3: CASLPGLVYNEQFF. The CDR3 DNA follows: TGTGCCAGCCTCCCGGGACTAGTCTACAATGAGCAGTTCTTC.

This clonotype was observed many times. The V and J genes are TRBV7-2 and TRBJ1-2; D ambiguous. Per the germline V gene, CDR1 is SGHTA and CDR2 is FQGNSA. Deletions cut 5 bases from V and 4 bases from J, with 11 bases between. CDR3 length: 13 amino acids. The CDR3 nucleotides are TGTGCCAGCAGCATAGGTCCTGTCTATGGCTACACCTTC. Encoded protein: CASSIGPVYGYTF.

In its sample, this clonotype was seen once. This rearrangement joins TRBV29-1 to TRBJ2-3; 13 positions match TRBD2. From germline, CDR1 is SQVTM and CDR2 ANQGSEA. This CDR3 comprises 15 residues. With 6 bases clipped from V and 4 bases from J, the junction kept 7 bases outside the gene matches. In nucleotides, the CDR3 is TGCAGCGTCGCCACTAGCGGGAGGGCCCCAGATACGCAGTATTTT. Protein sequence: CSVATSGRAPDTQYF.

The CDR3 region has the DNA TGCAGCGTTGCGTCGCTCACAGATACGCAGTATTTT. This translates into CSVASLTDTQYF. The rearrangement joins TRBV29-1 to TRBJ2-3; D gene uncertain. The CDR3 length is 12 residues. Trimming removed 4 bases from V and 2 bases from J, with 7 bases in between. Germline V gene sequence: CDR1 SQVTM, CDR2 ANQGSEA.

As DNA, the CDR3 is TGTGCCAGCAGCCAAGATGAAGACAGGGGCTACGAGCAGTACTTC. This gives the protein CASSQDEDRGYEQYF. This chain uses TRBV3-1 with TRBJ2-7; TRBD1 matches 8 bases. CDR3 length: 15 amino acids. CDR1 is LGHDT and CDR2 is YNNKEL in the germline V gene (reference sequence). V was pared by 0 bases and J by 3 bases, with 4 bases of the junction left unmatched.

CDR3: CSASGVQETQYF. In DNA form, the CDR3 reads TGCAGTGCTAGTGGAGTCCAAGAGACCCAGTACTTC. The V call is TRBV20-1, the J call TRBJ2-5; no firm D call. V lost 3 bases and J lost 1, with 6 bases in between. The CDR3 is 12 amino acids. CDR1 and CDR2 (germline): DFQATT, SNEGSKA (reference sequence).

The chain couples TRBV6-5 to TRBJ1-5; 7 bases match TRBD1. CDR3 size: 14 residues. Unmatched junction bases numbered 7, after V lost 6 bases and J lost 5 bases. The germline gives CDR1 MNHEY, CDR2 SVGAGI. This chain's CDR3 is CASRYGQADQPQHF. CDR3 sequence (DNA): TGTGCCAGCAGATATGGACAGGCTGATCAGCCCCAGCATTTT.

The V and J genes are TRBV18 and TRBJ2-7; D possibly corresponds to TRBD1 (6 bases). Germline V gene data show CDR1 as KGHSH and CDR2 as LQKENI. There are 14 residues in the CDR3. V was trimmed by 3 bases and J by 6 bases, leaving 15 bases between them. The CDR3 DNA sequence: TGTGCCAGCTCACCTCTGGGGGCGCAAGGCGAGCAGTACTTC. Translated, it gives CASSPLGAQGEQYF. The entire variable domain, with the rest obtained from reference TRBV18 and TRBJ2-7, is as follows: NAGVMQNPRHLVRRRGQEARLRCSPMKGHSHVYWYRQLPEEGLKFMVYLQKENIIDESGMPKERFSAEFPKEGPSILRIQQVVRGDSAAYFCASSPLGAQGEQYFGPGTRLTVT.

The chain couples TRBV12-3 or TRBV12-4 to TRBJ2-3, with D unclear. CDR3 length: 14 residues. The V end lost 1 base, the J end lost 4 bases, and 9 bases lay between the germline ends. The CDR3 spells CASSLGLAADTQYF. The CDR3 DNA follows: TGTGCCAGCAGTTTAGGATTAGCTGCAGATACGCAGTATTTT.

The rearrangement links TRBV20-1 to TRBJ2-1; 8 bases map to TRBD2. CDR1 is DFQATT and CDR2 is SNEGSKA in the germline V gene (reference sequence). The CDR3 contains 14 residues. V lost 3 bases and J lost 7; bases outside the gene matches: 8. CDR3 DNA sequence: TGCAGTGCTAGTATAAGCGGGGGCATTAATGAGCAGTTCTTC. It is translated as CSASISGGINEQFF.

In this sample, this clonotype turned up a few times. The CDR3 protein is CATSDLRLAGSSPNTGELFF. CDR3 coding DNA: TGTGCCACCAGTGATCTTAGACTAGCGGGGTCCTCCCCGAACACCGGGGAGCTGTTTTTT. This chain uses TRBV24-1 with TRBJ2-2, with 11 bases identical to TRBD2. The CDR3 spans 20 residues. Losses at the gene ends were 3 bases for V and 0 bases for J; bases not matched to a gene: 11. CDR1 is KGHDR, CDR2 SFDVKD, per germline.